Following are 20 T cell receptor beta chains from one sample sequenced in a study of T cells in women clearing cervical HPV infection. Generated by immunoSEQ multiplex PCR, the TCRdb table keeps only in-frame clones and is missing some. The sample table includes over 30,000 clones. The sample was blood buffy coat. Receptors were obtained from a woman between 18 and 70 years old with a cervical HPV16 infection that either progressed to CIN3+ or cleared (not recorded which).

On this clone: The CDR3 end lies 3 residues beyond the end of the read and is filled in from the germline J gene. Other nucleotide sequences in the sample specify the same CDR3. The rearrangement uses TRBV18 and TRBJ2-5, with TRBD1 matching 7 bases. The germline V gene encodes CDR1 KGHSH and CDR2 LQKENI. The CDR3 sequence is 15 residues long. The ends lost 6 bases at V and 1 base at J; junction bases unmatched: 8. Partial CDR3 DNA: TGTGCCAGCTCCCCCCCGGGACAGAGCCAAGAGACC. It encodes CASSPPGQSQET. The full CDR3 protein is CASSPPGQSQETQYF.

As regards this clone: With the read ending 3 residues before the CDR3 end, the germline J gene is used to fill in that end. The rearrangement uses TRBV19 and TRBJ2-3; D perhaps matches TRBD1 (5 bases). V was trimmed by 3 bases and J by 1 base, leaving 8 bases between them. Germline V gene data show CDR1 as LNHDA and CDR2 as SQIVND (reference sequence). This CDR3 contains 14 residues. The CDR3 here is CASSMEGGTDTQYF. CDR3 DNA (partial): TGTGCCAGTAGTATGGAAGGGGGCACAGATACG.

About this clone itself: The read halts 3 residues ahead of the CDR3 end, with the missing end drawn from the germline J gene. The V and J genes are TRBV30 and TRBJ2-3, with 7 nucleotides matching TRBD2. Per germline, CDR1 GTSNPN and CDR2 SVGIG (reference sequence). Trimming cost V 0 bases and J 8 bases; bases outside gene matches: 11. The CDR3 loop spans 15 amino acids. CDR3 sequence: CAWSVRGRATATQYF. CDR3 DNA, as far as it was read: TGTGCCTGGAGTGTACGGGGGAGGGCGACGGCTACG.

A note on this clone: The CDR3 is cut off 3 residues early in the read; its end comes from the germline J gene. The chain links TRBV5-6 to TRBJ2-1; possibly TRBD1 for D (5 bases). The germline gives CDR1 SGHDT, CDR2 YYEEEE. V was clipped by 6 bases and J by 6 bases, with 13 bases between them. There are 13 residues in the CDR3. The CDR3 is CASKSLDTNEQFF. CDR3 DNA (partial): TGTGCCAGCAAATCCTTGGACACCAATGAG. The full variable domain, with the rest looked up from reference TRBV5-6 and TRBJ2-1, is DAGVTQSPTHLIKTRGQQVTLRCSPKSGHDTVSWYQQALGQGPQFIFQYYEEEERQRGNFPDRFSGHQFPNYSSELNVNALLLGDSALYLCASKSLDTNEQFFGPGTRLTVL.

Of note for this clone: The read gets to within 3 residues of the CDR3 end, and the germline J gene fills in the rest. Other DNA sequences from this sample encode an identical CDR3 as well. The V and J genes are TRBV4-2 and TRBJ2-7; a weak D match, TRBD1 (5 bases). The V and J ends lost 0 bases and 2 bases respectively, with 11 bases between them. The CDR3 is 15 amino acids. The germline CDR1 and CDR2 sequences are LGHNA and YNFKEQ. The part of the CDR3 DNA that was read is TGTGCCAGCAGCCAAGATCAGGGTGGCCCCTACGAG. Its translation: CASSQDQGGPYE. In full, the CDR3 is CASSQDQGGPYEQYF.

Regarding this clone: The read falls 3 residues short of the CDR3 end, and the missing part is taken from the germline J gene. The chain carries TRBV6-1 and TRBJ1-6, with D possibly matching TRBD1 (6 bases). V was clipped by 3 bases and J by 9 bases, with 18 bases between them. CDR3 length: 16 residues. Germline loops: CDR1 MNHNS, CDR2 SASEGT. CDR3 sequence: CASSEGQSAWGSPLHF. Incomplete CDR3 DNA: TGTGCCAGCAGTGAGGGACAATCTGCGTGGGGTTCACCC.

A word on this clone: The read comes to an end 3 residues before the CDR3 does, leaving the germline J gene to fill in the end. This rearrangement joins TRBV5-1 to TRBJ1-1; D is undetermined. The CDR3 runs 13 residues. With 3 bases removed from V and 0 bases from J, the gap between germline ends came to 6 bases. The V gene's germline CDR1 is SGHRS and CDR2 YFSETQ. CDR3 DNA (partial): TGCGCCAGCAGCTCCCTTATGAACACTGAA. It codes for CASSSLMNTE. The full CDR3 protein reads CASSSLMNTEAFF.

About this clone: The read ends 3 residues early relative to the CDR3; the germline J gene fills the gap. This chain joins TRBV19 and TRBJ1-1, with 9 nucleotides matching TRBD1. This CDR3 contains 16 residues. V shed 9 bases and J 5 bases; nucleotides not matched to a gene: 16. Germline lookup yields CDR1 LNHDA and CDR2 SQIVND (reference sequence). The covered CDR3 bases are TGTGCCAGCGCCCTGACAGGGGGAAGGCTGGGGACTGAA. This codes for CASALTGGRLGTE. The complete CDR3 protein is CASALTGGRLGTEAFF.

To note about this clone: The read terminates 3 residues ahead of where the CDR3 ends, so the germline J gene completes it. Different DNA sequences within this sample yield the same CDR3. The chain couples TRBV18 to TRBJ2-7; a possible D gene is TRBD1 (6 bases). The CDR3 is made up of 15 amino acids. Germline V gene data show CDR1 as KGHSH and CDR2 as LQKENI. Trimming left V 6 bases short and J 2 bases short, with 17 bases between. The CDR3 loop reads CASSPPGTPAYEQYF. Partial CDR3 DNA: TGTGCCAGCTCTCCCCCGGGGACACCAGCCTACGAG.

In the case of this clone: Read sequence stops 3 residues before the CDR3 end, and the germline J gene provides the missing end. This chain connects TRBV5-4 to TRBJ1-1; 11 nucleotides agree with TRBD1. CDR1 and CDR2 (germline): SGHNT, YYREEE (reference sequence). This CDR3 is built from 14 residues. V lost 6 bases, J lost 5 bases, and 6 bases stayed unmatched. Incomplete CDR3 DNA: TGTGCCAGCACCCGGACAGGGGGCTCGACTGAA. This codes for CASTRTGGSTE. The complete CDR3 reads CASTRTGGSTEAFF. The whole variable domain, filled in from reference TRBV5-4 and TRBJ1-1, reads ETGVTQSPTHLIKTRGQQVTLRCSSQSGHNTVSWYQQALGQGPQFIFQYYREEENGRGNFPPRFSGLQFPNYSSELNVNALELDDSALYLCASTRTGGSTEAFFGQGTRLTVV.

As regards this clone: The sequence runs out 3 residues before the end of the CDR3; the remainder is reconstructed from the germline J gene. The chain links TRBV19 to TRBJ2-5; D unclear. Trimming left V 3 bases short and J 2 bases short, with 13 bases between. This CDR3 is 15 amino acids long. From germline, CDR1 is LNHDA and CDR2 SQIVND (reference sequence). This chain's CDR3 is CASSIGGLIQETQYF. The CDR3 bases that were read are TGTGCCAGTAGTATCGGCGGCCTCATTCAAGAGACC.

In the case of this clone: The observed sequence ends 3 residues before the CDR3 terminus, with the missing tail filled in from the germline J gene. The chain joins TRBV10-2 to TRBJ2-1, with 12 bases fitting TRBD2. The CDR3 spans 19 residues. After removal of 3 bases from V and 6 bases from J, the junction contained 15 bases not matched to a gene. Germline CDR1 WSHSY, CDR2 SAAADI. CDR3 protein: CASSDQRELLAGGVNEQFF. The covered CDR3 bases are TGCGCCAGCAGTGACCAGAGAGAGCTACTAGCGGGGGGTGTCAATGAG.

Regarding this clone: The sequenced fragment ends 3 residues before the CDR3 boundary, so the rest is inferred from the germline J gene. The chain joins TRBV10-1 to TRBJ2-1; 9 nucleotides line up with TRBD2. With 5 bases clipped from V and 0 bases from J, the junction kept 8 bases outside the gene matches. The V gene's germline CDR1 is WNHNN and CDR2 SYGVQD (reference sequence). The CDR3 contains 17 residues. Incomplete CDR3 DNA: TGCGCCAGCAGTCAGAGAGCGGGGGGCTACTCCTACAATGAG. It yields the protein CASSQRAGGYSYNE. The complete CDR3 sequence is CASSQRAGGYSYNEQFF.

Details on this clone: The read is 3 residues too short to cover the CDR3 end, so that end is filled in from the germline J gene. The chain couples TRBV7-9 to TRBJ1-4; maybe TRBD1 (5 bases). CDR1 and CDR2 from the germline V gene are SEHNR and FQNEAQ (reference sequence). Between the trimmed V and J ends, which lost 10 bases and 4 bases, there was a span of 16 bases. The CDR3 covers 14 residues. CDR3 DNA (partial): TGTGCCATCCCTCGGGGGATTTATAATGAAAAA. Its translation: CAIPRGIYNEK. The whole CDR3 is CAIPRGIYNEKLFF. The full variable domain, its missing parts supplied by reference TRBV7-9 and TRBJ1-4, is DTGVSQNPRHKITKRGQNVTFRCDPISEHNRLYWYRQTLGQGPEFLTYFQNEAQLEKSRLLSDRFSAERPKGSFSTLEIQRTEQGDSAMYLCAIPRGIYNEKLFFGSGTQLSVL.

Regarding this clone: From the germline J gene comes the end of the CDR3, since the read stops 3 residues before it. The J gene is TRBJ2-7, the V gene TRBV20-1; D is undetermined. The V end lost 6 bases, the J end lost 6 bases, and 12 bases lay between the germline ends. This CDR3 has 11 amino acids. Germline V gene lookup returns CDR1 DFQATT and CDR2 SNEGSKA (reference sequence). The covered CDR3 bases are TGCAGTGCCAAGTGGGCCGGCGAG. This translates into CSAKWAGE. The full CDR3 is CSAKWAGEQYF.

As for this clone: Read sequence stops 3 residues before the CDR3 end, and the germline J gene provides the missing end. The chain links TRBV6-4 to TRBJ2-3, with a tentative D call TRBD2 (5 bases). Germline V gives CDR1 MRHNA, CDR2 SNTAGT. Trimming removed 6 bases at V and 6 bases at J, with 16 bases between. The CDR3 loop spans 14 amino acids. CDR3 in amino acids: CASRADAPTDTQYF. The covered CDR3 bases are TGTGCCAGCAGAGCGGACGCGCCCACTGATACG.

Comments on this clone: The read terminates 3 residues ahead of where the CDR3 ends, so the germline J gene completes it. The rearrangement links TRBV7-3 to TRBJ2-1; TRBD1 matches 11 bases. The CDR3 loop spans 16 amino acids. J was trimmed by 6 bases and V by 5 bases; bases with no gene match: 9. Germline V lookup: CDR1 SGHTA, CDR2 FQGTGA. The CDR3: CASSPQTGTGGNEQFF. CDR3 DNA, as far as it was read: TGTGCCAGCAGCCCCCAGACCGGGACAGGGGGCAATGAG. Filled out from reference TRBV7-3 and TRBJ2-1, the complete variable domain reads GAGVSQTPSNKVTEKGKYVELRCDPISGHTALYWYRQSLGQGPEFLIYFQGTGAADDSGLPNDRFFAVRPEGSVSTLKIQRTERGDSAVYLCASSPQTGTGGNEQFFGPGTRLTVL.

About this clone: The observed sequence ends 3 residues before the CDR3 terminus, with the missing tail filled in from the germline J gene. The chain employs TRBV12-5 and TRBJ1-1, with 7 bases that match TRBD1. The CDR3 totals 18 residues. The ends lost 2 bases at V and 3 bases at J; junction bases unmatched: 15. Germline lookup yields CDR1 LGHNT and CDR2 FRNRAP. The sequenced CDR3 bases are TGTGCTAGTGGTTTGTTCCGGACAGGCACTCCGAAGGACACTGAA. It is translated as CASGLFRTGTPKDTE. The entire CDR3 protein reads CASGLFRTGTPKDTEAFF.

In the case of this clone: The read terminates 3 residues before the CDR3 end, so the remaining end is supplied by the germline J gene. The chain employs TRBV5-1 and TRBJ2-5; 9 bases agree with TRBD1. From germline, CDR1 is SGHRS and CDR2 YFSETQ. The CDR3 is made up of 15 amino acids. V gave up 3 bases and J gave up 2 bases; unmatched junction bases: 5. CDR3 region: CASSWGTGPQETQYF. The part of the CDR3 DNA that was read is TGCGCCAGCAGCTGGGGGACAGGGCCTCAAGAGACC.

Of note for this clone: The read is 3 residues too short to cover the CDR3 end, so that end is filled in from the germline J gene. This chain connects TRBV23-1 to TRBJ1-2, with D uncertain. TRBV23-1 falls under the ORF class, with uncertain function. This CDR3 has 11 amino acids. CDR3 amino acids: CASSHPSCYTF. Partial CDR3 DNA: TGCGCCAGCAGTCATCCGTCGTGC.